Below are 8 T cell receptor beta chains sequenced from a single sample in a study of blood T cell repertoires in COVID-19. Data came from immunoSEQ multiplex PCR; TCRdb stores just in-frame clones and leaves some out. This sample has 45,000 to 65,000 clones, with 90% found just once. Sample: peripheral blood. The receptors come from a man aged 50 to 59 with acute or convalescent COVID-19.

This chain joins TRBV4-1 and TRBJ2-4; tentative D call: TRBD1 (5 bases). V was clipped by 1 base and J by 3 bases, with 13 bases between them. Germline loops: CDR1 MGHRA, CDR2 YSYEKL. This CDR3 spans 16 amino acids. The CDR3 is CASSQVVGVGKNIQYF. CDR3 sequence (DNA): TGCGCCAGCAGCCAAGTGGTAGGGGTAGGCAAAAACATTCAGTACTTC.

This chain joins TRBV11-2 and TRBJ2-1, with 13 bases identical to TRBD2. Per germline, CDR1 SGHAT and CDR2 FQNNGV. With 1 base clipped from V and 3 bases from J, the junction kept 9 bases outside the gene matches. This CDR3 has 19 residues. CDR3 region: CASSLVRRTSGRGYNEQFF. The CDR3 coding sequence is TGTGCCAGCAGCTTAGTCCGGCGGACTAGCGGGAGAGGCTACAATGAGCAGTTCTTC.

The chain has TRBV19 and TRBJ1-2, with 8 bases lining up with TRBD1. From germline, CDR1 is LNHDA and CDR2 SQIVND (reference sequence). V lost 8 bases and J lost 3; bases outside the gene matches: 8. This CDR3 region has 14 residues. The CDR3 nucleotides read TGTGCCAGTGATACACCGGGACAGGACTATGGCTACACCTTC. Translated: CASDTPGQDYGYTF. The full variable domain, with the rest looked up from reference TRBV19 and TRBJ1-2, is DGGITQSPKYLFRKEGQNVTLSCEQNLNHDAMYWYRQDPGQGLRLIYYSQIVNDFQKGDIAEGYSVSREKKESFPLTVTSAQKNPTAFYLCASDTPGQDYGYTFGSGTRLTVV.

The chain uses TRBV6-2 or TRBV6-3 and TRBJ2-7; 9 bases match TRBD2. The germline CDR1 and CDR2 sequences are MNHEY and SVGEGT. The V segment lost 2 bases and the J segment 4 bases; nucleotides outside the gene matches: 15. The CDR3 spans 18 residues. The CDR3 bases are TGTGCCAGCAGTTACAACCGTGACCGCAGCGGGAGGAGATACGAGCAGTACTTC. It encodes CASSYNRDRSGRRYEQYF.

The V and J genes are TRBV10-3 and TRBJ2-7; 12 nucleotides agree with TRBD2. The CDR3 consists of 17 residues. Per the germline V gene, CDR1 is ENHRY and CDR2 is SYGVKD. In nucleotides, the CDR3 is TGTGCTACTGACAGGGGACTAGCGGGCTTAGGGGCCTACGAGCAGTACTTC. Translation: CATDRGLAGLGAYEQYF.

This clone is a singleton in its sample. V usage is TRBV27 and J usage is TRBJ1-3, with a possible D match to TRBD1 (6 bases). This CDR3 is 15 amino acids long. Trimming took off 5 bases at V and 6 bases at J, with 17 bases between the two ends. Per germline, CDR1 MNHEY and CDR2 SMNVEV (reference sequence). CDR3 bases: TGTGCCAGCAGTCCCTCTTTTGACAGGTTAAACACCATATATTTT. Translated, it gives CASSPSFDRLNTIYF.

The CDR3 loop is CASSYSGGQDSEQYF. Written as DNA, the CDR3 is TGTGCCAGCAGTTACTCGGGGGGACAGGACTCCGAGCAGTACTTC. J is TRBJ2-7 and V is TRBV6-5, with 8 bases fitting TRBD1. The germline V gene has CDR1 MNHEY and CDR2 SVGAGI. V was pared by 0 bases and J by 6 bases, with 7 bases of the junction left unmatched. CDR3 length equals 15 residues.

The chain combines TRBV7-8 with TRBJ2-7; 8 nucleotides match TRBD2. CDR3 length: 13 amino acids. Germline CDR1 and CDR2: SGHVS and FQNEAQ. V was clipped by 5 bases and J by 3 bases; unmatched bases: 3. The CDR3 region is CASSGGGHYEQYF. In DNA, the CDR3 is TGTGCCAGCAGCGGCGGGGGGCACTACGAGCAGTACTTC.